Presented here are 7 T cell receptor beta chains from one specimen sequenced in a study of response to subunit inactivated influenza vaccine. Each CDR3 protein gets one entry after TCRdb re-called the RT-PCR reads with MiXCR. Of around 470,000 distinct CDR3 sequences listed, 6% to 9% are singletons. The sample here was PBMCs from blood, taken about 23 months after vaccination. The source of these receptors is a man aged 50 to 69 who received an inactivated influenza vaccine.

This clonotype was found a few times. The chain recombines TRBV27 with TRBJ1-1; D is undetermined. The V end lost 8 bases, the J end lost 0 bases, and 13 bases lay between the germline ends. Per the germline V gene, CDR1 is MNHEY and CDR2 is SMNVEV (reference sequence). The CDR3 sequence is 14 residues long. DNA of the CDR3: TGTGCCAGCTCCGGACGGCTTATGAACACTGAAGCTTTCTTT. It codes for CASSGRLMNTEAFF.

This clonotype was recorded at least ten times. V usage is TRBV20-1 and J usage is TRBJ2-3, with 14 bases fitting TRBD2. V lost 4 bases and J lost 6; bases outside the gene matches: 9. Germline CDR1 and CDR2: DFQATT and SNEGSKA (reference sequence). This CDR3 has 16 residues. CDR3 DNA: TGCAGTGCTACTCCGGGACTAGCGGGAGAGTTGGATACGCAGTATTTT. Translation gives CSATPGLAGELDTQYF.

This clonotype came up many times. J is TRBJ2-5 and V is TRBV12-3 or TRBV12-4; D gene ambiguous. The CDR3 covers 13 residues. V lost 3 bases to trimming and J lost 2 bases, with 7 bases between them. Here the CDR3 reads CASSFYQQETQYF. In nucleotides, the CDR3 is TGTGCCAGCAGTTTTTACCAGCAAGAGACCCAGTACTTC.

CDR3 in amino acids: CASSSRETYEQYF. The DNA of the CDR3 is TGTGCCAGCAGCTCCAGGGAAACCTACGAGCAGTACTTC. This chain links TRBV7-8 with TRBJ2-7; possible D gene TRBD1, 5 bases. The CDR3 spans 13 residues. Germline CDR1 and CDR2: SGHVS and FQNEAQ. V was trimmed by 4 bases and J by 2 bases, leaving 9 bases between them. Combining the CDR3 with reference TRBV7-8 and TRBJ2-7 gives the whole variable domain GAGVSQSPRYKVAKRGQDVALRCDPISGHVSLFWYQQALGQGPEFLTYFQNEAQLDKSGLPSDRFFAERPEGSVSTLKIQRTQQEDSAVYLCASSSRETYEQYFGPGTRLTVT.

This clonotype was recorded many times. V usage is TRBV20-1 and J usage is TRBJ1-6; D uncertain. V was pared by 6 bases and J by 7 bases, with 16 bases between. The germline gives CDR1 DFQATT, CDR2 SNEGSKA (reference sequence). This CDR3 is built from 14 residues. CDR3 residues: CSALGPAGNSPLHF. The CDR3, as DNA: TGCAGTGCCCTTGGTCCAGCGGGAAATTCACCCCTCCACTTT.

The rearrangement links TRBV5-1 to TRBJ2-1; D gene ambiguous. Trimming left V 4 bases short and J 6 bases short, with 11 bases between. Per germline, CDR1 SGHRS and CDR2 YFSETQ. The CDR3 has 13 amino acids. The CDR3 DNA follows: TGCGCCAGCAGCGTCCCTAACCCCAATGAGCAGTTCTTC. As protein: CASSVPNPNEQFF.

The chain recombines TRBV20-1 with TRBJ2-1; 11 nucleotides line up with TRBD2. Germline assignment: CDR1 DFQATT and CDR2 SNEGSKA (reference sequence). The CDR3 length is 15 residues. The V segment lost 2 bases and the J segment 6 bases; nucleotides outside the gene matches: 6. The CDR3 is CSARKLAGDFNEQFF. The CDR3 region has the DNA TGCAGTGCTAGAAAACTAGCGGGAGATTTCAATGAGCAGTTCTTC.